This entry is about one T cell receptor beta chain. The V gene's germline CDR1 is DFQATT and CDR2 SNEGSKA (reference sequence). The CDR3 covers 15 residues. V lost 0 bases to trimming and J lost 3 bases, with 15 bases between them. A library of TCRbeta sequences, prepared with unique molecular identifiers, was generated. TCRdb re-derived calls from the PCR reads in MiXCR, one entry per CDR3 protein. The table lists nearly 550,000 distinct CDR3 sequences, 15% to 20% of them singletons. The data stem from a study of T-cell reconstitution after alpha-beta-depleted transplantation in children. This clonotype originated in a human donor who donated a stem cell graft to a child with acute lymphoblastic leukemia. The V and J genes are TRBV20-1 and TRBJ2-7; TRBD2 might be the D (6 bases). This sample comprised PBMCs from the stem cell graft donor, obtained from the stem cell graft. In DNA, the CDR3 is TGCAGTGCTAGAGACCGGCGGGACTTGAGCTACGAGCAGTACTTC. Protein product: CSARDRRDLSYEQYF.